These T cell receptor beta chains were read from a single sample in a study of regulatory T cells in long-lasting Graves disease. Using its own MiXCR run on the multiplex PCR reads, TCRdb lists one record per CDR3 protein. The sample holds about 560,000 distinct CDR3 sequences, 15% to 20% seen once. The data were also submitted as part of a second study, on T cells in Graves' hyperthyroidism and ophthalmopathy.

Specimen: peripheral blood mononuclear cells (PBMCs), collected at new diagnosis, from a patient treated with antithyroid drugs. Every receptor here comes from a man between 18 and 29 years old with Graves disease. The CDR3 runs from the conserved cysteine through the conserved F or W. Each record gives: J gene, V gene, clone size, D gene, CDR3 DNA, CDR3 protein. D genes are given only for firm matches. For some rows the clone size is stated as once, few or many, or as a class when expanded; others skip it.

TRBJ2-1,TRBV19,few,.,TGTGCCAGTAGTATATACGGGATGAGGTATGAGCAGTTCTTC,CASSIYGMRYEQFF
TRBJ2-7,TRBV4-1,few,TRBD2,TGCGCCAGCAGCCCGTATAGCGGGTTCACCCCCTACGAGCAGTACTTC,CASSPYSGFTPYEQYF
TRBJ2-7,TRBV30,.,TRBD1,TGTGCCTGGAGTGTGGGACAGGGTTTCCCCTACGAGCAGTACTTC,CAWSVGQGFPYEQYF
TRBJ2-5,TRBV2,many,.,TGTGCCAGCAGTGGGGGGGACTTTCAAGAGACCCAGTACTTC,CASSGGDFQETQYF
TRBJ2-4,TRBV4-2,many,.,TGTGCCAGCAGCCAAGAAGGCGGGAACGTGAGGAAAAACATTCAGTACTTC,CASSQEGGNVRKNIQYF
TRBJ2-3,TRBV7-9,.,.,TGTGCCAGCAGCGCCCCCGGCGGGGAGGTGGGTACGCAGTATTTT,CASSAPGGEVGTQYF
TRBJ1-1,TRBV2,many,TRBD1,TGTGCCAGCAGGGACCGGACAGGTCTGGGCTCTGAAGCTTTCTTT,CASRDRTGLGSEAFF
TRBJ2-5,TRBV27,few,TRBD1,TGTGCCAGCAGTTTATTCTCCAGGGGGCGCGGAGAGACCCAGTACTTC,CASSLFSRGRGETQYF
TRBJ2-5,TRBV29-1,.,TRBD2,TGCAGCGTTTCTCCCCGGGGGGCTAGCGGGGGAGAGACCCAGTACTTC,CSVSPRGASGGETQYF
TRBJ1-1,TRBV7-9,.,.,TGTGCCAGCAGCTTTACGGGTCGGGGTGAAGCTTTCTTT,CASSFTGRGEAFF
TRBJ1-2,TRBV10-3,few,TRBD1,TGTGCCATCAGTGAGTACAGGGGGCTGAGCTATGGCTACACCTTC,CAISEYRGLSYGYTF
TRBJ1-4,TRBV6-1,many,.,TGTGCCAGCAGTGAAGCCTCGACTACCCCTAATGAAAAACTGTTTTTT,CASSEASTTPNEKLFF
TRBJ2-1,TRBV11-2,many,.,TGTGCCAGCCAGCGGCGGCCCTACAATGAGCAGTTCTTC,CASQRRPYNEQFF
TRBJ2-1,TRBV16,.,.,TGTGCCAGCAGCCTGGGCCAATACTCCTACAATGAGCAGTTCTTC,CASSLGQYSYNEQFF
TRBJ1-1,TRBV5-1,many,.,TGCGCCAGCAGCGCCGACAGACGTCAAATGAACACTGAAGCTTTCTTT,CASSADRRQMNTEAFF
TRBJ2-7,TRBV20-1,.,TRBD1,TGCAGTGCTAGAGATGCGTCGGGACAGGGCACATACGAGCAGTACTTC,CSARDASGQGTYEQYF
TRBJ1-1,TRBV30,many,.,TGTGCCTGGAGTTCCACCCTGTTGGCTTTCTTT,CAWSSTLLAFF
TRBJ2-7,TRBV9,.,TRBD1,TGTGCCAGCAGCCCGGGACAGGGAAAGGGCTACGAGCAGTACTTC,CASSPGQGKGYEQYF
TRBJ2-7,TRBV20-1,few,.,TGCAGTGCTAGATCCCTCAACCTAAGGCCCTACGAGCAGTACTTC,CSARSLNLRPYEQYF
TRBJ2-7,TRBV12-3/TRBV12-4,few,.,TGTGCCAGCAGTTTGTTCAGGGGTTGGTCCTACGAGCAGTACTTC,CASSLFRGWSYEQYF
TRBJ1-6,TRBV5-1,many,.,TGCGCCAGCAGCTTTGGAGGCGGTTCACCCCTCCACTTT,CASSFGGGSPLHF
TRBJ1-6,TRBV20-1,.,TRBD1,TGCAGTGTTAAGACAGGGGGAATTTCACCCCTCCACTTT,CSVKTGGISPLHF
TRBJ1-4,TRBV5-1,.,.,TGCGCCAGCAGCACCGAGGCTTCGGCTAATGAAAAACTGTTTTTT,CASSTEASANEKLFF
TRBJ2-7,TRBV11-2,few,.,TGTGCCAGCAGTAAGAGGCGGGAGCAGTACTTC,CASSKRREQYF
TRBJ2-5,TRBV5-1,many,.,TGCGCCAGCAGCTTGGGGTGGGGAGAGACCCAGTACTTC,CASSLGWGETQYF
TRBJ2-3,TRBV7-8,many,TRBD1,TGTGCCAGCAGCTTGGACAGGGGTATAACAGATACGCAGTATTTT,CASSLDRGITDTQYF
TRBJ2-1,TRBV28,many,.,TGTGCCAGCAGTAAGCTAGGGGAGGTGGTCAATGAGCAGTTCTTC,CASSKLGEVVNEQFF
TRBJ2-1,TRBV9,.,.,TGTGCCAGCAGCAAGTCGGGGGACCCCAGGTATGAGCAGTTCTTC,CASSKSGDPRYEQFF
TRBJ2-5,TRBV20-1,.,TRBD1,TGCAGTGCTAGACCCAAAAGAAACAGGGGGGAAGAGACCCAGTACTTC,CSARPKRNRGEETQYF
TRBJ2-7,TRBV5-1,many,TRBD1,TGCGCCAGCAGCCCGGGACAGGGGATAGTCTACGAGCAGTACTTC,CASSPGQGIVYEQYF
TRBJ2-5,TRBV18,many,.,TGTGCCAGCTCACCACTCGGGACTGAGGAGACCCAGTACTTC,CASSPLGTEETQYF
TRBJ2-3,TRBV7-9,.,TRBD2,TGTGCCAGCAGCACCGGACTAGCGGGAGAAGGTGGAGATACGCAGTATTTT,CASSTGLAGEGGDTQYF
TRBJ2-1,TRBV20-1,.,.,TGCAGTGCTAGGAGACCCGGGGCCGGGACTCTAAACAATGAGCAGTTCTTC,CSARRPGAGTLNNEQFF
TRBJ2-1,TRBV7-3,few,TRBD2,TGTGCCAGCAGCGAAGGACTAGCGGGAGTGGATGAGCAGTTCTTC,CASSEGLAGVDEQFF
TRBJ1-1,TRBV12-3/TRBV12-4,many,.,TGTGCCAGCGCCCCACGTGGGCCGAACACTGAAGCTTTCTTT,CASAPRGPNTEAFF
TRBJ1-3,TRBV6-1,many,.,TGTGCCAGCAGTGCCTCAGGGCCTTCTGGAAACACCATATATTTT,CASSASGPSGNTIYF
TRBJ2-7,TRBV2,.,.,TGTGCCAGCAGTGTCCGACAGGACTCCTACGAGCAGTACTTC,CASSVRQDSYEQYF
TRBJ2-3,TRBV14,.,.,TGTGCCAGCAATTATGGGAGCACAGATACGCAGTATTTT,CASNYGSTDTQYF
TRBJ2-5,TRBV25-1,.,.,TGTGCCAGCGCCCAACAGGGACGAGTAGAGACCCAGTACTTC,CASAQQGRVETQYF
TRBJ2-2,TRBV20-1,.,TRBD1,TGCAGTGCTAGAGCTCCCGGACAGGGAGGCACCGGGGAGCTGTTTTTT,CSARAPGQGGTGELFF
TRBJ2-3,TRBV7-9,many,TRBD1,TGTGCCAGCAGCCCCCGACAGGGGGCGAACTCAGATACGCAGTATTTT,CASSPRQGANSDTQYF
TRBJ1-2,TRBV19,.,.,TGTGCCAGTAGTACCTCCATAGATGGCTACACCTTC,CASSTSIDGYTF
TRBJ2-7,TRBV19,many,.,TGTGCCAGTAGTCCAGGACAGTCTACCTACGAGCAGTACTTC,CASSPGQSTYEQYF
TRBJ2-7,TRBV20-1,many,TRBD2,TGCAGTGCTAGAGATCGGACTAGCGGGAGTAGCGAGCAGTACTTC,CSARDRTSGSSEQYF
TRBJ1-4,TRBV6-5,few,.,.,CASSSSDREYEEKLFF
TRBJ2-1,TRBV20-1,few,.,TGCAGTGCTAGAGCCTTGGGTGCTTACAATGAGCAGTTCTTC,CSARALGAYNEQFF
TRBJ2-7,TRBV2,.,TRBD2,TGTGCCAGCACGCGAGCCCCTAGCGGGGGGCCCTACGAGCAGTACTTC,CASTRAPSGGPYEQYF
TRBJ1-2,TRBV2,.,TRBD1,TGTGCCAGCAGTGGGGCGGGACAGGGGGCGCATGGCTACACCTTC,CASSGAGQGAHGYTF
TRBJ1-5,TRBV20-1,few,.,TGCAGTGCTAGAGTTGATAGCAATCAGCCCCAGCATTTT,CSARVDSNQPQHF
TRBJ1-2,TRBV29-1,.,TRBD1,TGCAGCGTTGAAGACTCAAGGACAGGCTATGGCTACACCTTC,CSVEDSRTGYGYTF
TRBJ2-7,TRBV27,.,TRBD2,TGTGCCAGCATCCGCCAGGCTAGCGGGAGCTACGAGCAGTACTTC,CASIRQASGSYEQYF
TRBJ2-7,TRBV18,many,.,TGTGCCAGCTCACCGGGAAAGGGCTACGAGCAGTACTTC,CASSPGKGYEQYF
TRBJ2-1,TRBV20-1,few,TRBD2,TGCAGTGCTAGAGGGGGACTAGCGAATGAGCAGTTCTTC,CSARGGLANEQFF
TRBJ2-1,TRBV29-1,many,.,TGCAGCGTTGGTGGCGGAGCCTACAATGAGCAGTTCTTC,CSVGGGAYNEQFF
TRBJ2-3,TRBV7-2,many,TRBD2,TGTGCCAGCACCAGGACTAGCGGGAGGACAGATACGCAGTATTTT,CASTRTSGRTDTQYF
TRBJ2-6,TRBV27,few,TRBD1,TGTGCCAGCAGTTTCCACCGGACAGGGGTGGCCAACGTCCTGACTTTC,CASSFHRTGVANVLTF
TRBJ2-1,TRBV20-1,many,.,TGCAGTTGGGACGGAGGGACCTACAATGAGCAGTTCTTC,CSWDGGTYNEQFF
TRBJ2-7,TRBV3-1,many,TRBD2,TGTGCCAGCAGCAGGGGAGTAGCGGGAGTACACGAGCAGTACTTC,CASSRGVAGVHEQYF
TRBJ1-2,TRBV9,few,TRBD1,TGTGCCAGCAGCGCCCGAGCGAACCGGGACAGGGGGAGCGGCTACACCTTC,CASSARANRDRGSGYTF